A selection of T cell receptor beta chains follows, all from one sample in a study of control samples from healthy donors and cancer patients. Using immunoSEQ multiplex PCR, the repertoire was profiled, and TCRdb retains in-frame clones only, with some absent. The sample holds about 130,000 clones, roughly 87% seen once. The source material was blood. The receptors stem from a young man in good health. The CDR3 runs from the conserved cysteine through the conserved F or W. Each record gives: V gene, CDR3 length, J gene, D gene, clone size, CDR3 DNA, CDR3 protein. D genes are given only for firm matches. The listing skips clone size in some rows; elsewhere it reads once, few, many or a size class.

TRBV11-1,15,TRBJ2-3,.,.,TGTGCCAGCAGTTTTAGACAGGTCCGCACAGATACGCAGTATTTT,CASSFRQVRTDTQYF
TRBV14,12,TRBJ2-5,.,.,TGTGCCAGCAGCCCGAGGGCGGAGACCCAGTACTTC,CASSPRAETQYF
TRBV29-1,15,TRBJ2-4,.,few,TGCAGCGTTGAATCGTCAGTATTAGCCAAAAACATTCAGTACTTC,CSVESSVLAKNIQYF
TRBV16,16,TRBJ2-1,TRBD1,.,TGTGCCAGCAGCCAATTAAGACAGGGCGGTTACAATGAGCAGTTCTTC,CASSQLRQGGYNEQFF
TRBV6-4,19,TRBJ2-7,.,.,TGTGCCAGCAGTATACCCGCTAGGACCGAACAATTCCATCCCTACGAGCAGTACTTC,CASSIPARTEQFHPYEQYF
TRBV20-1,11,TRBJ2-1,.,.,TGCAGTGCTAGAGGCCCGGGGGAGCAGTTCTTC,CSARGPGEQFF
TRBV6-5,14,TRBJ1-1,.,.,TGTGCCAGCATCCTGACAGGCCTGAACACTGAAGCTTTCTTT,CASILTGLNTEAFF
TRBV19,13,TRBJ1-1,.,.,TGTGCCAGTATTTCCAGGGCGGACACTGAAGCTTTCTTT,CASISRADTEAFF
TRBV28,12,TRBJ2-7,.,.,TGTGCCAGCAGTTCGGGACTTTACGAGCAGTACTTC,CASSSGLYEQYF
TRBV9,18,TRBJ2-7,TRBD1,once,TGTGCCAGCAGCATTGGGACAGGGGGCGGGGGGCCCGGGCACGAGCAGTACTTC,CASSIGTGGGGPGHEQYF
TRBV5-1,15,TRBJ1-5,.,few,TGCGCCAGCAGCTTGGGCGGGAATAGCAATCAGCCCCAGCATTTT,CASSLGGNSNQPQHF
TRBV14,15,TRBJ1-2,.,.,TGTGCCAGCAGCCAAGACCCCCTAGCTAACTATGGCTACACCTTC,CASSQDPLANYGYTF
TRBV5-1,17,TRBJ2-7,.,.,TGCGCCAGCAGCCGCAAAGAATCAGGGGCGAGGTCCTACGAGCAGTACTTC,CASSRKESGARSYEQYF
TRBV27,13,TRBJ1-2,.,.,TGTGCCAGCAGGATATCGGGCCAGTCGGGCTACACCTTC,CASRISGQSGYTF
TRBV19,13,TRBJ1-2,.,.,TGTGCCAGTAAACCCCCCTTTTTCTATGGCTACACCTTC,CASKPPFFYGYTF
TRBV2,16,TRBJ2-1,TRBD1,few,TGTGCCAGCAGTGACTCCGACAGGGGGGGTAGGAATGAGCAGTTCTTC,CASSDSDRGGRNEQFF
TRBV7-3,12,TRBJ1-2,.,.,TGTGCCAGCAGCTTAAAGGGGATTGGCTACACCTTC,CASSLKGIGYTF
TRBV19,14,TRBJ1-6,.,.,TGTGCCAGTAGTATAGTGGGGGGTGAGACACCCCTCCACTTT,CASSIVGGETPLHF
TRBV11-3,22,TRBJ2-5,.,.,TGTGCCAGCAGCTTAGAGGGAAGGGCTTCGGCGGACACCGAAAAGTACCAAGAGACCCAGTACTTC,CASSLEGRASADTEKYQETQYF
TRBV18,13,TRBJ1-5,.,.,TGTGCCAGCTCACGGGGATTAGGGCAGCCCCAGCATTTT,CASSRGLGQPQHF
TRBV3-1/TRBV3-2,18,TRBJ2-3,TRBD2,.,TGTGCCAGCAGCCAAGGACTAGCGGGAGGAAGAGGCACAGATACGCAGTATTTT,CASSQGLAGGRGTDTQYF